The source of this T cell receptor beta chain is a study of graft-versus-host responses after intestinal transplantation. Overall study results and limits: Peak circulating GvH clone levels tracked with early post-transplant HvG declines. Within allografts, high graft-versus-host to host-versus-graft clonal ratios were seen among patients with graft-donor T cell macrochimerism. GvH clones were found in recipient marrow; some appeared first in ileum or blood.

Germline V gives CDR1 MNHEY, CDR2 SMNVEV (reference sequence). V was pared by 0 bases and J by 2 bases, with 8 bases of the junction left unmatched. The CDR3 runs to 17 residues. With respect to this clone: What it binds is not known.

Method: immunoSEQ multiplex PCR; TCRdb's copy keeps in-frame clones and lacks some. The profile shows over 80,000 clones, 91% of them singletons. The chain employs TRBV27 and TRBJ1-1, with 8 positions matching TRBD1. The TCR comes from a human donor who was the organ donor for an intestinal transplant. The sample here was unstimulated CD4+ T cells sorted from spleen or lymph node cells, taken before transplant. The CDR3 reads CASSLSYWDRPNTEAFF. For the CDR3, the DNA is TGTGCCAGCAGTTTATCTTATTGGGACAGGCCCAACACTGAAGCTTTCTTT.